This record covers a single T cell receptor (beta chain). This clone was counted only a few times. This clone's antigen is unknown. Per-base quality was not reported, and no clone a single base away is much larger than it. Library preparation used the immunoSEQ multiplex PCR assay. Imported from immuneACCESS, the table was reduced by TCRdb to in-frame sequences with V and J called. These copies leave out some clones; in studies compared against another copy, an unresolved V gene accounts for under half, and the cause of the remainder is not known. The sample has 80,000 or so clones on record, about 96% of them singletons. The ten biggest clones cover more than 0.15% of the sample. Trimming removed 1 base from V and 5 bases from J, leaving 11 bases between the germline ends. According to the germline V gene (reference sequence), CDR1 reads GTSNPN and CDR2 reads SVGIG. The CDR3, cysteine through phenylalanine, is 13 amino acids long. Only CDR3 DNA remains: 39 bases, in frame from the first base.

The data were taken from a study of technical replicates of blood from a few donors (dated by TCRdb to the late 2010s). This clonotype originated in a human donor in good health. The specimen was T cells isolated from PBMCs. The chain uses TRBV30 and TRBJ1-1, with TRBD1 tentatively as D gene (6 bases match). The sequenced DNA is TGTGCCTGGAGTGGGAACAGGGAGACTGAAGCTTTCTTT. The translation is CAWSGNRETEAFF. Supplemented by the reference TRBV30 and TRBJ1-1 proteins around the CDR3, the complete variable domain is SQTIHQWPATLVQPVGSPLSLECTVEGTSNPNLYWYRQAAGRGLQLLFYSVGIGQISSEVPQNLSASRPQDRQFILSSKKLLLSDSGFYLCAWSGNRETEAFFGQGTRLTVV.